This T cell receptor beta chain was documented in a study of blood T cell repertoires in COVID-19. Study at large: Collection of acute and convalescent COVID-19 samples took place in the United States, Italy and Spain.

Original processing notes: Nucleated cell number was recorded as an estimate derived from reference gene primer amplification. Produced via immunoSEQ multiplex PCR; TCRdb's table is partial and in-frame only. For V, J and clone size, that table is used; D and trimming come from the DNA. This sample has around 110,000 clones, with 90% found just once. Trimming stripped 2 bases from V and 6 bases from J, with 16 bases between. This CDR3 region has 14 residues. CDR1 and CDR2 (germline): GTSNPN, SVGIG (reference sequence). The material sequenced was peripheral blood. This clonotype was sampled from a human donor with active COVID-19. The donor label of this sample is uncertain. V and J are TRBV30 and TRBJ1-1, with D hard to call. CDR3 residues: CAWSKEGRWAEAFF. CDR3 nucleotide sequence: TGTGCCTGGAGTAAAGAGGGCCGATGGGCTGAAGCTTTCTTT. The entire variable domain, with the rest obtained from reference TRBV30 and TRBJ1-1, is as follows: SQTIHQWPATLVQPVGSPLSLECTVEGTSNPNLYWYRQAAGRGLQLLFYSVGIGQISSEVPQNLSASRPQDRQFILSSKKLLLSDSGFYLCAWSKEGRWAEAFFGQGTRLTVV.